This T cell receptor beta chain came from a study of T cell repertoires in cytomegalovirus infection. MiXCR, run by TCRdb on the reads, gives a single entry per CDR3 protein. The sample shows roughly 600,000 distinct CDR3 sequences, less than 25% of them seen only once. This clonotype was seen only a few times. What was sequenced was CD8+ T cells from PBMCs. This clonotype was obtained from a human donor in good health (CMV status not recorded). Some clones in this sample may be carry-over from other donors' samples.

For the CDR3, the DNA is TGTGCCAGCAGTAACAGGGACAGCTTCACCGGGGAGCTGTTTTTT. This translates into CASSNRDSFTGELFF. This chain uses TRBV12-3 or TRBV12-4 with TRBJ2-2; TRBD1 matches 7 bases. Unmatched junction bases numbered 7, after V lost 5 bases and J lost 4 bases. This CDR3 contains 15 residues.